The T cell receptor (beta chain) described here comes from a study of blood T cell repertoires in COVID-19. This CDR3 spans 13 amino acids. V lost 4 bases, J lost 0 bases, and 5 bases lay in between. Per the germline V gene, CDR1 is SGHKS and CDR2 is YYEKEE (reference sequence). The table came from immunoSEQ multiplex PCR; TCRdb's copy has only in-frame clones and leaves some out. The profile covers around 390,000 clones, with approximately 87% appearing a single time and about 10% taken by the ten largest. Clinical history as reported by participants underpinned cohort assignment. V usage is TRBV5-5 and J usage is TRBJ1-5, with D hard to call. Sequenced: PBMCs or T cells enriched from blood (not recorded which). The origin of this receptor is a woman in her fifties or sixties who had recovered from COVID-19. The CDR3 coding sequence is TGTGCCAGCAGCCCAGGTAGCAATCAGCCCCAGCATTTT. Protein sequence: CASSPGSNQPQHF.